This T cell receptor (beta chain) was profiled in a study of blood T cell repertoires in COVID-19. Sequencing used immunoSEQ multiplex PCR; TCRdb keeps in-frame clones, though not all of them. This sample yields approximately 120,000 clones, of which just under 90% are seen a single time; approximately 1.1% belongs to the top ten. CDR3 length: 18 amino acids. V lost 5 bases and J 4 bases, leaving 25 bases between the germline ends. Germline-derived CDR1 and CDR2 are MRHNA and SNTAGT. The sequenced sample was peripheral blood. The chain uses TRBV6-4 and TRBJ2-3, with D possibly TRBD2 on 6 matching bases. This TCR came from a human donor in a cohort sampled during active COVID-19. CDR3 sequence (DNA): TGTGCCAGCAGTCCAAGCGGACACGTTTTGGGAGGATCAGATACGCAGTATTTT. It specifies CASSPSGHVLGGSDTQYF.